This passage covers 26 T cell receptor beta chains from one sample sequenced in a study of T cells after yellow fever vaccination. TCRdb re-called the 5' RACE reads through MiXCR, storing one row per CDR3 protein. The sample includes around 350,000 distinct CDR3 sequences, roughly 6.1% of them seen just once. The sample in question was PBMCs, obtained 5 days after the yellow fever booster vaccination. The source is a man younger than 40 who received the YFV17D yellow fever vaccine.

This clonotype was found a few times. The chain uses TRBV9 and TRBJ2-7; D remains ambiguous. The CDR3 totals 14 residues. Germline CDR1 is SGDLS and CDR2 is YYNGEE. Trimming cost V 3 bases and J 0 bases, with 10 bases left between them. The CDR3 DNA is TGTGCCAGCAGCGAGGGCCTGAGCTCCTACGAGCAGTACTTC. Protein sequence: CASSEGLSSYEQYF.

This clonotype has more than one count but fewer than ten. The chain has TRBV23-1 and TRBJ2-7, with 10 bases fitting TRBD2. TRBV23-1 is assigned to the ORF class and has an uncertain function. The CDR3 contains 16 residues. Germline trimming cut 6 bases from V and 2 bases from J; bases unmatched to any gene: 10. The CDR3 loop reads CASSLGGSGRAYEQYF. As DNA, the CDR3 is TGCGCCAGCAGCCTGGGCGGCAGCGGGAGGGCCTACGAGCAGTACTTC.

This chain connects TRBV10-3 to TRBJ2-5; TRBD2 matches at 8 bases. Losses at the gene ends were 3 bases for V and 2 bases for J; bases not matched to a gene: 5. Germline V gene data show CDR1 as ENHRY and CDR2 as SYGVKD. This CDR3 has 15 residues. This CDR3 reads CAISENSGAQETQYF. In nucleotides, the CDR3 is TGTGCCATCAGTGAAAATAGCGGGGCGCAAGAGACCCAGTACTTC.

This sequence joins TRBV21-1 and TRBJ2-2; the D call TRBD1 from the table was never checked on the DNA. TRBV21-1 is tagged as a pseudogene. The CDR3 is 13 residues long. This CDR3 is CASIGQNTGELFF. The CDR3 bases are TGTGCCAGTATCGGACAAAACACCGGGGAGCTGTTTTTT.

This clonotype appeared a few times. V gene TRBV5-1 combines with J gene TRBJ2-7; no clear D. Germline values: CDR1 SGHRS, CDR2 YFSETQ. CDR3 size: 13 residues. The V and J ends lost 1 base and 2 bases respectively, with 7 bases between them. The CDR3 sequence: CASSLQMPYEQYF. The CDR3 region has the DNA TGCGCCAGCAGCTTGCAGATGCCCTACGAGCAGTACTTC.

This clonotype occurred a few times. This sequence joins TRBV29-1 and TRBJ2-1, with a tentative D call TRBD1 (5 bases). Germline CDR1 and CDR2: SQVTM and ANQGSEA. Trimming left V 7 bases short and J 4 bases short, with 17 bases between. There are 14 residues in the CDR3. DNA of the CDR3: TGCAGCGCCACTTGGAAGGGGCTTTACAATGAGCAGTTCTTC. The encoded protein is CSATWKGLYNEQFF.

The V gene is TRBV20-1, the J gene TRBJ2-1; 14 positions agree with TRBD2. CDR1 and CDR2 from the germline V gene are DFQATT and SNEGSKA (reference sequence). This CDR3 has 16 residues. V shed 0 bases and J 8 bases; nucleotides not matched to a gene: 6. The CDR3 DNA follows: TGCAGTGCTAGAGATTGGACTAGCGGGAGGAACTATGAGCAGTTCTTC. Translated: CSARDWTSGRNYEQFF.

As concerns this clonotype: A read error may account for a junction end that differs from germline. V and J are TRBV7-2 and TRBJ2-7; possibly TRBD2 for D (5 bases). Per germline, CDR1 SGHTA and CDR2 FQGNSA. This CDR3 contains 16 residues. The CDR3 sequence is CASSLAGGLVSHEQYF. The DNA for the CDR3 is TGTGCCAGCAGCTTAGCTGGCGGGCTAGTCTCCCACGAGCAGTACTTC.

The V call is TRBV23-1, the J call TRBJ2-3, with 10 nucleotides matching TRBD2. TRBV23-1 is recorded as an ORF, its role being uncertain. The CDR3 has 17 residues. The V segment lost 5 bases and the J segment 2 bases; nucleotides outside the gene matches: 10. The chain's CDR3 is CASSVPPLAGDTDTQYF. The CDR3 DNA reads TGCGCCAGCAGTGTCCCCCCCCTAGCGGGGGACACAGATACGCAGTATTTT.

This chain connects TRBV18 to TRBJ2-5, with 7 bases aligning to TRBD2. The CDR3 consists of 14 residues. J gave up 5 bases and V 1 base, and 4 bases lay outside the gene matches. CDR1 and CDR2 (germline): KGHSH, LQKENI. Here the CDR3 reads CASSPRTSRETQYF. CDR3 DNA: TGTGCCAGCTCACCACGGACTAGTAGGGAGACCCAGTACTTC.

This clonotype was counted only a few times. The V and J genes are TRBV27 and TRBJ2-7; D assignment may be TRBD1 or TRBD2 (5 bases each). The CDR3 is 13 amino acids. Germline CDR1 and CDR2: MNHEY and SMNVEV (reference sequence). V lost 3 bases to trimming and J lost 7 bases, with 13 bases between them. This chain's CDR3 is CASSFLGGEEQYF. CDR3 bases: TGTGCCAGCAGTTTCCTTGGGGGTGAGGAGCAGTACTTC.

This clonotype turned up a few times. CDR3 sequence reads: CSARWTSGTGSYNEQFF. In nucleotides, the CDR3 is TGCAGTGCGAGGTGGACTAGCGGGACAGGCTCCTACAATGAGCAGTTCTTC. The chain combines TRBV20-1 with TRBJ2-1; 12 bases agree with TRBD2. CDR1 and CDR2 (germline): DFQATT, SNEGSKA (reference sequence). V lost 6 bases to trimming and J lost 0 bases; unmatched junction nucleotides: 9. The CDR3 length is 17 residues.

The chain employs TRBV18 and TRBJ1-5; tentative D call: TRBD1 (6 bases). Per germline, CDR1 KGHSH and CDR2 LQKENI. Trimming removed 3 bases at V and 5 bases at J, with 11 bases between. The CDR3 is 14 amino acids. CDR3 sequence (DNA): TGTGCCAGCTCACCCGGGGGCAGAGATCAGCCCCAGCATTTT. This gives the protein CASSPGGRDQPQHF.

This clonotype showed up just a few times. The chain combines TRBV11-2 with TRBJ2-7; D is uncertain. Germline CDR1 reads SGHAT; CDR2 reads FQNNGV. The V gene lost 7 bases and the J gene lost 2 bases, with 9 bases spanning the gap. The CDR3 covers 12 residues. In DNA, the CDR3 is TGTGCCAGCACCCCGCGCCCCTACGAGCAGTACTTC. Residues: CASTPRPYEQYF.

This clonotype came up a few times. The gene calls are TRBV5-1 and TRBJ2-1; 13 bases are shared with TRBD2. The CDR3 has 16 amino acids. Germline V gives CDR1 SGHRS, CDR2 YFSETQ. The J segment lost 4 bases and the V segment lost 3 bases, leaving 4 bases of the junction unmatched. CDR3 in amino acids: CASSSGTSGMYNEQFF. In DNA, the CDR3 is TGCGCCAGCAGCTCAGGGACTAGCGGGATGTACAATGAGCAGTTCTTC.

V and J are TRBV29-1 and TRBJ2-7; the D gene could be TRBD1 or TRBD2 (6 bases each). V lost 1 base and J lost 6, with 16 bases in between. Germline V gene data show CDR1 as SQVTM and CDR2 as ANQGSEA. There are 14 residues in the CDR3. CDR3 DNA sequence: TGCAGCGTTGAAGGGGGGGCCAGCTTGCGCGAGCAGTACTTC. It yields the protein CSVEGGASLREQYF.

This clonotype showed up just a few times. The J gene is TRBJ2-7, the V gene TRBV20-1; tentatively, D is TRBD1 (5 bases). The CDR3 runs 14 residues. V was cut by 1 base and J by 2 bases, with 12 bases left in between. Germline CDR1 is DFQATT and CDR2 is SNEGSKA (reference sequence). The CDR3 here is CSARASRQTYEQYF. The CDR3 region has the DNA TGCAGTGCTAGAGCCTCCAGACAGACCTACGAGCAGTACTTC.

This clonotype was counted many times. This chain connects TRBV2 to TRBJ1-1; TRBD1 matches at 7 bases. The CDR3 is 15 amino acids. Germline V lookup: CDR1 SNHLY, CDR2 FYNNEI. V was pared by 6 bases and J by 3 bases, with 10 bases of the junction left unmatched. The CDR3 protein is CASREQTGFDTEAFF. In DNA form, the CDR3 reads TGTGCCAGCAGGGAGCAGACAGGGTTTGACACTGAAGCTTTCTTT.

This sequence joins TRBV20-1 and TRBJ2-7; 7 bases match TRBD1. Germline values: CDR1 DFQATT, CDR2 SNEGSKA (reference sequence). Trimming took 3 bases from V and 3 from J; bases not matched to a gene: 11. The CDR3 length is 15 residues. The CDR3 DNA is TGCAGTGCTAGTTTCCGGGACAGTGCTTACTACGAGCAGTACTTC. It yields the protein CSASFRDSAYYEQYF.

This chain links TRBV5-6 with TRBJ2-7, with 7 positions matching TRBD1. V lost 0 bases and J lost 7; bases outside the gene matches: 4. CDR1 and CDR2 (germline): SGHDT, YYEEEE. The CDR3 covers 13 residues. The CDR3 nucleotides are TGTGCCAGCAGCTTGGCGACAGGGCAAGAGCAGTACTTC. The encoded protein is CASSLATGQEQYF.

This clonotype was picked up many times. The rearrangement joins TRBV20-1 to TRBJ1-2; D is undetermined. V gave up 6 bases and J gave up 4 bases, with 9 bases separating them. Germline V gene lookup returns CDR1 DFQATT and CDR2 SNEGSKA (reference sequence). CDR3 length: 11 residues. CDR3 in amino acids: CSATDRYGYTF. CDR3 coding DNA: TGCAGTGCCACGGACCGCTATGGCTACACCTTC.

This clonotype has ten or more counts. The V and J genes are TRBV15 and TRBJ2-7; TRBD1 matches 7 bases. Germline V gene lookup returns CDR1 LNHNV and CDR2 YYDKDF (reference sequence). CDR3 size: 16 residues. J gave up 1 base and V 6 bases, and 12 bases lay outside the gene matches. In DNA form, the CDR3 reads TGTGCCACCAGTCGCCCACAGGGGTCGTATTCCTACGAGCAGTACTTC. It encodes CATSRPQGSYSYEQYF. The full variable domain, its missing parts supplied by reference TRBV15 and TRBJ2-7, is DAMVIQNPRYQVTQFGKPVTLSCSQTLNHNVMYWYQQKSSQAPKLLFHYYDKDFNNEADTPDNFQSRRPNTSFCFLDIRSPGLGDTAMYLCATSRPQGSYSYEQYFGPGTRLTVT.

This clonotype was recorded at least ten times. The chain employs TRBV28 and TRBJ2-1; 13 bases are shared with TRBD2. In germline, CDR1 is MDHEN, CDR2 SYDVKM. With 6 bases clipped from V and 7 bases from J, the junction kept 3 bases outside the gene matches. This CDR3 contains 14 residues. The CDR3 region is CASSGLAGANEQFF. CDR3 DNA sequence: TGTGCCAGCAGCGGACTAGCGGGAGCGAATGAGCAGTTCTTC.

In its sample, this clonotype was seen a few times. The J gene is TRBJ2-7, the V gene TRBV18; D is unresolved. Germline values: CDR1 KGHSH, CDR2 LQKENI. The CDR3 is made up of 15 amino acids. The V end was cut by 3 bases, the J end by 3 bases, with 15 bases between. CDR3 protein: CASSPQSRADYEQYF. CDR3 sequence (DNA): TGTGCCAGCTCACCCCAGTCTCGCGCGGACTACGAGCAGTACTTC.

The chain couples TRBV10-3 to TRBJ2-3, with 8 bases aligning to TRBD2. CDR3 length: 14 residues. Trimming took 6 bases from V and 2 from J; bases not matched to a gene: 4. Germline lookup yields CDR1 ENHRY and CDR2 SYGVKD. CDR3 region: CAISGLAFTDTQYF. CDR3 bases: TGTGCCATCAGCGGACTAGCTTTCACAGATACGCAGTATTTT.

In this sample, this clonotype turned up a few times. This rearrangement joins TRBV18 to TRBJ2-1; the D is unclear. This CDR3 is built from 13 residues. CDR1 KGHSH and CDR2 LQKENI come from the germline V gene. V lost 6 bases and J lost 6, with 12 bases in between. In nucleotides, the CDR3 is TGTGCCAGCTCGTCTCTAGAGCTCAATGAGCAGTTCTTC. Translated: CASSSLELNEQFF.